The rows below give T cell receptor beta chains drawn from one sample of a study of memory CD4+ T cells and cytomegalovirus serostatus. Data came from immunoSEQ multiplex PCR; TCRdb stores just in-frame clones and leaves some out. Of 75,000 to 95,000 clones listed, approximately 80% were seen once; the top ten hold roughly 0.79%. Sample: memory CD4+ T cells from blood. These receptor sequences come from an adult in good health and CMV-seronegative. Each CDR3 is given with its conserved first and last residue. The D gene is left open where the match is weak. Size is omitted from some rows. Given values are once, few, many or a class for expanded clones.

TRBV19	TRBD1	NA	TRBJ2-7	TGTGCCAGTAGGAGTACAGGGGAATCCTACGAGCAGTACTTC	CASRSTGESYEQYF
TRBV19	TRBD2	few	TRBJ2-3	TGTGCCATAGGATCTAGCGGAGATGCAGATACGCAGTATTTT	CAIGSSGDADTQYF
TRBV7-8	TRBD1	NA	TRBJ1-2	TGTGCCAGCAGCTTAGAGGGACAGGGGTCTTACGACTATGGCTACACCTTC	CASSLEGQGSYDYGYTF
TRBV5-1	NA	NA	TRBJ2-3	TGCGCCAGCAGCTTGTCCGGGGCATCGGATACGCAGTATTTT	CASSLSGASDTQYF
TRBV15	NA	NA	TRBJ1-1	TGTGCCACCAGCGAGGGACGGACGAACACTGAAGCTTTCTTT	CATSEGRTNTEAFF
TRBV14	NA	NA	TRBJ2-7	TGTGCCAGCAGCCAAACCAGCGAGCAGTACTTC	CASSQTSEQYF
TRBV5-6	NA	NA	TRBJ1-1	TGTGCCAGCAGCTTGGATGGGTTCGGGAACACTGAAGCTTTCTTT	CASSLDGFGNTEAFF
TRBV9	TRBD2	NA	TRBJ2-1	TGTGCCAGCAGCGTAGCGGGCGGGGGGGGATACAATGAGCAGTTCTTC	CASSVAGGGGYNEQFF
TRBV4-3	TRBD1	NA	TRBJ2-2	TGCGCCAGCAGCTCGGGACAGGGGGGCCCCGGGGAGCTGTTTTTT	CASSSGQGGPGELFF
TRBV10-3	TRBD2	once	TRBJ2-1	TGTGTCTTGAGAGGACTAGCGACGGACAATGAGCAGTTCTTC	CVLRGLATDNEQFF
TRBV19	TRBD1	NA	TRBJ2-7	TGTGCCAGTAGTATTACCGGGACAGGGAACTACGAGCAGTACTTC	CASSITGTGNYEQYF
TRBV19	TRBD1	NA	TRBJ1-6	TGTGCCAGTAAGGACAGGGTGGATTCACCCCTCCACTTT	CASKDRVDSPLHF
TRBV7-2	TRBD1	NA	TRBJ1-1	TGTGCCAGCAACCCACAGGGGGCCGGCACTGAAGCTTTCTTT	CASNPQGAGTEAFF
TRBV7-8	TRBD1	NA	TRBJ1-1	TGTGCCAGCAGCTTCGACAGGGGTTTGAACACTGAAGCTTTCTTT	CASSFDRGLNTEAFF
TRBV28	NA	NA	TRBJ2-2	TGTGCCAGCGGAAGGAGGGGGCTGGGCACCGGGGAGCTGTTTTTT	CASGRRGLGTGELFF
TRBV7-2	NA	NA	TRBJ2-1	TGTGCCAGCAGCTCGAGACCAGGAACCTACAATGAGCAGTTCTTC	CASSSRPGTYNEQFF
TRBV5-1	TRBD2	NA	TRBJ2-5	TGCGCCAGCAGACAAATACTAGCGGGGGGGACACAAGAGACCCAGTACTTC	CASRQILAGGTQETQYF
TRBV11-2	NA	NA	TRBJ2-3	TGTGCCAGCAGCTTAGATGGACACGGTCGAGATACGCAGTATTTT	CASSLDGHGRDTQYF
TRBV5-1	NA	NA	TRBJ2-7	TGCGCCAGCAGGGGGTTAGCGGACTCCTACGAGCAGTACTTC	CASRGLADSYEQYF
TRBV11-2	NA	NA	TRBJ2-7	TGTGCCAGCAGCGAAACAGGCTACGAGCAGTACTTC	CASSETGYEQYF
TRBV7-2	TRBD2	NA	TRBJ2-3	TGTGCCAGCAGCCCCATAGCGGGGGGGCCGCCAGATACGCAGTATTTT	CASSPIAGGPPDTQYF
TRBV7-9	TRBD1	once	TRBJ2-7	TGTGCCAGCAGTCCAACAGGGGTCTCCTACGAGCAGTACTTC	CASSPTGVSYEQYF
TRBV5-6	TRBD1	NA	TRBJ2-2	TGTGCCAGCAGGAGGGACAGATACACCGGGGAGCTGTTTTTT	CASRRDRYTGELFF
TRBV5-1	NA	NA	TRBJ1-2	TGCGCCAGCAGCCCTGGCGAGGGGGTCTATGGCTACACCTTC	CASSPGEGVYGYTF
TRBV7-6	NA	NA	TRBJ1-3	TGTGCCAGCAGCTACGGCCAGGGAAGAAACACCATATATTTT	CASSYGQGRNTIYF
TRBV5-1	NA	NA	TRBJ2-3	TGCGCCAGCAGGCCCCGGGTTTCAGGGATCACAGATACGCAGTATTTT	CASRPRVSGITDTQYF
TRBV11-2	NA	NA	TRBJ2-5	TGTGCCAGCAGCTTACGCGTGGAGACCCAGTACTTC	CASSLRVETQYF
TRBV19	NA	NA	TRBJ2-2	TGTGCCAGTACCCCGACAAGGGGGGTCACCGGGGAGCTGTTTTTT	CASTPTRGVTGELFF
TRBV2	TRBD1	NA	TRBJ1-2	TGTGCCAGCAAGGGACAGGGCCGTGGCTACACCTTC	CASKGQGRGYTF
TRBV5-5	TRBD1	few	TRBJ1-4	TGTGCCAGCAGCTTGTCAGTGGGACAGATGAATGAAAAACTGTTTTTT	CASSLSVGQMNEKLFF